Listed below are T cell receptor beta chains from one sample, sequenced in a study of T cells after yellow fever vaccination. TCRdb processed the 5' RACE reads anew with MiXCR; each CDR3 protein has one entry. This sample yields about 210,000 distinct CDR3 sequences, of which roughly 3% are seen a single time; about 3% belongs to the top ten. The sequences come from CD4+ T cells sorted from PBMCs, collected 10 days after the yellow fever booster vaccination. Receptors were obtained from a man aged 18 to 29 who received the YFV17D yellow fever vaccine. Each CDR3 is given with its conserved first and last residue. A D gene is named only where the DNA matches it firmly. Expanded clones get a size class; other rows say once, few or many, or leave the size out.

CDR3 protein: CASSVPGNYNEQFF
CDR3 DNA: TGTGCCAGCAGTGTGCCGGGAAACTACAATGAGCAGTTCTTC
V gene: TRBV28
J gene: TRBJ2-1
D gene: NA
clone size: NA

CDR3 protein: CATSRESLDFRYF
CDR3 DNA: TGTGCCACCAGCAGAGAGAGCCTAGATTTTCGGTACTTC
V gene: TRBV15
J gene: TRBJ2-5
D gene: NA
clone size: few

CDR3 protein: CSVAGTMNTEAFF
CDR3 DNA: TGCAGCGTTGCAGGGACAATGAACACTGAAGCTTTCTTT
V gene: TRBV29-1
J gene: TRBJ1-1
D gene: NA
clone size: many

CDR3 protein: CASSSPTRSRLAKNIQYF
CDR3 DNA: TGTGCCAGCAGTTCCCCGACTAGGTCTCGACTAGCCAAAAACATTCAGTACTTC
V gene: TRBV6-2/TRBV6-3
J gene: TRBJ2-4
D gene: NA
clone size: few

CDR3 protein: CASSPDSPGAFF
CDR3 DNA: TGTGCCAGCAGCCCCGACAGTCCAGGGGCTTTCTTT
V gene: TRBV7-9
J gene: TRBJ1-1
D gene: NA
clone size: NA

CDR3 protein: CASSQEQDQPQHF
CDR3 DNA: TGTGCCAGCAGCCAAGAACAGGATCAGCCCCAGCATTTT
V gene: TRBV4-2
J gene: TRBJ1-5
D gene: NA
clone size: many

CDR3 protein: CASSVEGASTDTQYF
CDR3 DNA: TGTGCCAGCAGCGTAGAGGGGGCTAGCACAGATACGCAGTATTTT
V gene: TRBV9
J gene: TRBJ2-3
D gene: TRBD1
clone size: few

CDR3 protein: CASSTPRGSYGYTF
CDR3 DNA: TGTGCCAGCAGCACCCCGCGAGGGAGCTATGGCTACACCTTC
V gene: TRBV5-5
J gene: TRBJ1-2
D gene: NA
clone size: many

CDR3 protein: CASSIRRGNEQFF
CDR3 DNA: TGTGCCAGTAGTATCCGGCGGGGCAATGAGCAGTTCTTC
V gene: TRBV19
J gene: TRBJ2-1
D gene: NA
clone size: NA

CDR3 protein: CASSLGRGSPLHF
CDR3 DNA: TGTGCCAGCAGCTTAGGACGTGGGTCACCCCTCCACTTT
V gene: TRBV7-2
J gene: TRBJ1-6
D gene: NA
clone size: many

CDR3 protein: CSARGRGQETQYF
CDR3 DNA: TGCAGTGCTAGAGGTCGAGGTCAAGAGACCCAGTACTTC
V gene: TRBV20-1
J gene: TRBJ2-5
D gene: NA
clone size: many

CDR3 protein: CSAKGSQLENSPLHF
CDR3 DNA: TGCAGTGCTAAGGGCAGCCAGCTAGAAAATTCACCCCTCCACTTT
V gene: TRBV20-1
J gene: TRBJ1-6
D gene: NA
clone size: few

CDR3 protein: CASSLGLAFSTDTQYF
CDR3 DNA: TGCGCCAGCAGCTTGGGACTAGCTTTTAGCACAGATACGCAGTATTTT
V gene: TRBV5-1
J gene: TRBJ2-3
D gene: TRBD2
clone size: few

CDR3 protein: CASSSQGRGATQYF
CDR3 DNA: TGTGCCAGCAGCTCCCAAGGCAGGGGGGCCACCCAGTACTTC
V gene: TRBV7-2
J gene: TRBJ2-5
D gene: NA
clone size: few

CDR3 protein: CSARDLGGHYEKLFF
CDR3 DNA: TGCAGTGCTAGAGATCTTGGGGGGCACTATGAAAAACTGTTTTTT
V gene: TRBV20-1
J gene: TRBJ1-4
D gene: NA
clone size: many

CDR3 protein: CASSLRSGQGGQYEQYF
CDR3 DNA: TGTGCCAGCAGCCTAAGAAGCGGACAGGGCGGTCAATACGAGCAGTACTTC
V gene: TRBV4-2
J gene: TRBJ2-7
D gene: TRBD1
clone size: NA